This TCR beta chain came from a study of cytomegalovirus exposure and HLA in healthy donors. Healthy bone marrow donors made up the cohort. 13 Jbeta primers and 60 Vbeta primers were used for the PCR. Profiled with immunoSEQ multiplex PCR; TCRdb holds only in-frame clones, not every one. The data contain about 130,000 clones, about 80% of them singletons. The CDR3 consists of 15 residues. The ends were cut back, 6 bases at V and 0 bases at J, with 13 bases in the middle. Per the germline V gene, CDR1 is SNHLY and CDR2 is FYNNEI. The rearrangement joins TRBV2 to TRBJ2-3, with D possibly being TRBD2 (6 bases). The clonotype comes from a man in his forties or fifties in good health and CMV-seronegative. The sample consisted of PBMCs. CDR3 sequence (DNA): TGTGCCAGCAGCTACGGACTACCCAGCACAGATACGCAGTATTTT. Translating gives CASSYGLPSTDTQYF.